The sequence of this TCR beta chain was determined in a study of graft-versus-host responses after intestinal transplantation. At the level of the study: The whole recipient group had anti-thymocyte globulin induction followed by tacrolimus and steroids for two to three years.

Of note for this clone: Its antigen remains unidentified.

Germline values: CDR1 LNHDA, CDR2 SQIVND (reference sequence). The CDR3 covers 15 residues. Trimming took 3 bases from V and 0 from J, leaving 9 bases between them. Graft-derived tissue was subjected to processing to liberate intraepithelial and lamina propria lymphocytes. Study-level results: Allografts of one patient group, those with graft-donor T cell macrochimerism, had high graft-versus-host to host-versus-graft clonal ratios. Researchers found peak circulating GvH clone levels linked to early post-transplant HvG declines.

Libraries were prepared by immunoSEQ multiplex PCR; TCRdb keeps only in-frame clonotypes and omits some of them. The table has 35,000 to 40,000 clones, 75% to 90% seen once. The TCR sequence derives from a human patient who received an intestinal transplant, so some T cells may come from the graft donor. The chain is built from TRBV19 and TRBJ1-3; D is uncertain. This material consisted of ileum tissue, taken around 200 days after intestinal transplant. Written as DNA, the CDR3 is TGTGCCAGTAGTATGGACGGGAGCTCTGGAAACACCATATATTTT. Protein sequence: CASSMDGSSGNTIYF.